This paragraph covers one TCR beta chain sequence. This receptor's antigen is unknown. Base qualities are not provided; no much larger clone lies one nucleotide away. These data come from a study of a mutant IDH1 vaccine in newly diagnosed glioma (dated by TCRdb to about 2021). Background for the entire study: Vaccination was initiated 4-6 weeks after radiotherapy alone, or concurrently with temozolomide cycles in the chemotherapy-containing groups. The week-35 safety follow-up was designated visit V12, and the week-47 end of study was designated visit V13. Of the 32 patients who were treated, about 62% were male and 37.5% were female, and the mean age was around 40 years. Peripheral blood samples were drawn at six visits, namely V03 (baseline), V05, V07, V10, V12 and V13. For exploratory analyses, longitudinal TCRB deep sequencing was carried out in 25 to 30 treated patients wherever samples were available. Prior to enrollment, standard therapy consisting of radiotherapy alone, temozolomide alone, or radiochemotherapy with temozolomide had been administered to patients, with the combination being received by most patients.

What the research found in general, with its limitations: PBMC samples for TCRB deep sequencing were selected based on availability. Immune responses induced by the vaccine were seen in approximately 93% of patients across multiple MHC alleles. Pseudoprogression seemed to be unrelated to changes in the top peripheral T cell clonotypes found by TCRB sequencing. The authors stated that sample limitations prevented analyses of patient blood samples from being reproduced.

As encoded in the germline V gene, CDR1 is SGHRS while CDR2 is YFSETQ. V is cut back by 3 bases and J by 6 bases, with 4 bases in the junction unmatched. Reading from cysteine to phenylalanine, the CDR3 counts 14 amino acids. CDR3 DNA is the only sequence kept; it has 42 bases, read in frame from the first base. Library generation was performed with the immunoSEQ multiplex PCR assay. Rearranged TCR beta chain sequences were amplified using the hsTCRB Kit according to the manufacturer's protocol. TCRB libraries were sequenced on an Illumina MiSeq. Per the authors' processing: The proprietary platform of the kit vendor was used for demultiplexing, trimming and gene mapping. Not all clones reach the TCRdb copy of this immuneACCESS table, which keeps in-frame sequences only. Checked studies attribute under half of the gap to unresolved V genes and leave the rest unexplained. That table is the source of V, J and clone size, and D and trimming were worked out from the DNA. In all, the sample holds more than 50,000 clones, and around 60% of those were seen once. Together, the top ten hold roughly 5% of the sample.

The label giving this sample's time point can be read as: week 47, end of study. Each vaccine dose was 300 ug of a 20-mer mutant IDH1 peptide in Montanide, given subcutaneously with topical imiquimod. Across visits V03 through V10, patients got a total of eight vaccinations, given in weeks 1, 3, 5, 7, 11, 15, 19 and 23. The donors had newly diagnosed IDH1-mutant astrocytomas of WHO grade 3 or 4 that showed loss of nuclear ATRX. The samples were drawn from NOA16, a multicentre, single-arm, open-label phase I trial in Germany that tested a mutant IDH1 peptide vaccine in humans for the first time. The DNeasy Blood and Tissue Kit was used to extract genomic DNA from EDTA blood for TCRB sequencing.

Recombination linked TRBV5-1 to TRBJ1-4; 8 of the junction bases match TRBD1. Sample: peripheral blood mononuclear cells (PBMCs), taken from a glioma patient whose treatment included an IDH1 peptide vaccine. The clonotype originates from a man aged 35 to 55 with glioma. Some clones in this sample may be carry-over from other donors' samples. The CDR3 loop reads CASSWDRLHEKLFF. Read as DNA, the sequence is TGCGCCAGCAGCTGGGACAGGCTCCATGAAAAACTGTTTTTT.